This TCR beta chain stems from a study of blood T cell repertoires in COVID-19. Study information: Samples of COVID-19 (acute and convalescent) were obtained from the United States, Italy and Spain. PBMCs, B-cell-depleted T cells, or T cells provided the cDNA or gDNA that made up the material.

The V end was cut by 6 bases, the J end by 2 bases, with 11 bases between. CDR1 and CDR2 (germline): MNHNY, SVGAGI (reference sequence). The CDR3 covers 15 residues. Profiled with immunoSEQ multiplex PCR; TCRdb holds only in-frame clones, not every one. The sample has approximately 92,000 clones, around 80% seen once. Only one count was recorded for this clone. The sample taken for sequencing was peripheral blood. V gene TRBV6-6 combines with J gene TRBJ2-6; weak D call: TRBD2 (6 bases). The TCR was taken from a man in his sixties with acute or convalescent COVID-19. This CDR3 is CASRRSGAGANVLTF. The CDR3 DNA sequence: TGTGCCAGCAGGAGATCGGGAGCTGGGGCCAACGTCCTGACTTTC.